The 6 T cell receptor beta chains presented below share a single source sample, sequenced in a study of Graves' ophthalmopathy and Graves' hyperthyroidism. RNA transcripts were the template, and TCR beta CDR3 regions were amplified from them. First-round RT-PCR relied on HTBI primers, and a second-round multiplex PCR came next. A single record per CDR3 protein comes from TCRdb applying MiXCR to the multiplex PCR reads. The sample has about 400,000 distinct CDR3 sequences, around 18% seen once. Sequenced sample: peripheral blood. The source of these receptors is a woman younger than 35 with Graves' ophthalmopathy.

The gene calls are TRBV6-2 or TRBV6-3 and TRBJ2-6, with D uncertain. The CDR3 totals 19 residues. V lost 2 bases and J lost 0, with 17 bases in between. CDR1 is MNHEY, CDR2 SVGEGT, per germline. CDR3 sequence (DNA): TGTGCCAGCAGTTACCCCGGCGGAACAGTTACCTCTGGGGCCAACGTCCTGACTTTC. Protein sequence: CASSYPGGTVTSGANVLTF.

The rearrangement joins TRBV6-5 to TRBJ2-7; D possibly corresponds to TRBD2 (5 bases). Germline CDR1 MNHEY, CDR2 SVGAGI. Trimming stripped 5 bases from V and 3 bases from J, with 14 bases between. This CDR3 has 14 residues. CDR3 bases: TGTGCCAGCAGTCACCGGCTCGGGGTCTACGAGCAGTACTTC. Encoded protein: CASSHRLGVYEQYF.

In its sample, this clonotype was seen many times. This CDR3 reads CASRPTLTGYSGNTIYF. The CDR3, as DNA: TGTGCCAGCAGACCCACCCTGACAGGCTACTCTGGAAACACCATATATTTT. This rearrangement joins TRBV7-2 to TRBJ1-3; TRBD1 might be the D (6 bases). The CDR3 has 17 amino acids. In germline, CDR1 is SGHTA, CDR2 FQGNSA. Between the trimmed V and J ends, which lost 6 bases and 0 bases, there was a span of 18 bases.

This clonotype was counted at least ten times. This chain connects TRBV9 to TRBJ2-7, with D maybe TRBD2 (6 bases). Trimming removed 3 bases from V and 2 bases from J, with 18 bases in between. The CDR3 loop spans 16 amino acids. Germline V gives CDR1 SGDLS, CDR2 YYNGEE. The CDR3 DNA follows: TGTGCCAGCAGCGGAGGCCCCCAGGCGGGAACCTACGAGCAGTACTTC. This codes for CASSGGPQAGTYEQYF.

This clonotype has a count of ten or more. The gene calls are TRBV19 and TRBJ1-2; D is unresolved. Germline CDR1 and CDR2: LNHDA and SQIVND (reference sequence). The CDR3 spans 11 residues. V lost 3 bases to trimming and J lost 6 bases, with 5 bases between them. The CDR3 sequence: CASSMGDGYTF. The CDR3 coding sequence is TGTGCCAGTAGTATGGGTGATGGCTACACCTTC.

This clonotype was seen at least ten times. The V and J genes are TRBV6-1 and TRBJ1-2, with 8 bases aligning to TRBD1. CDR1 is MNHNS, CDR2 SASEGT, per germline. The J segment lost 4 bases and the V segment lost 1 base, leaving 8 bases of the junction unmatched. There are 16 residues in the CDR3. CDR3 amino acids: CASSEVTGVNSYGYTF. In nucleotides, the CDR3 is TGTGCCAGCAGTGAAGTGACAGGGGTAAATAGCTATGGCTACACCTTC.